The present entry profiles one T cell receptor (beta chain) with its context. Its cognate antigen is unknown. Through a sample-barcoded 5' primer and a J-beta primer mix, a second PCR was run for roughly 6 to 11 cycles. A 12-random-nucleotide template-switch adaptor tagged each cDNA molecule. TCRdb itself ran the 5' RACE reads through MiXCR, one entry per CDR3 protein. The repertoire has about a million distinct CDR3 sequences, around 49% of them found once; the top ten carry around an eighth. This sample is drawn from a study of blood T cells in healthy people across ages. Looking at the study overall: When template switching was applied, about one barcoded beta molecule was captured per two T cells.

General observations from the study: Percentage of naive T cells showed a strong correlation with TCR beta diversity.

The sequence was collected from a man aged 30 to 39 in good health. Sequences were obtained from blood.

The CDR3 protein is CASTPTGIPSGYGYTF. The CDR3 DNA sequence: TGTGCCAGCACTCCGACAGGGATCCCCTCAGGCTATGGCTACACCTTC. The rearrangement links TRBV3-1 to TRBJ1-2; TRBD1 matches at 7 bases. CDR1 and CDR2 from the germline V gene are LGHDT and YNNKEL (reference sequence). The CDR3 spans 16 residues. V was pared by 7 bases and J by 4 bases, with 15 bases of the junction left unmatched.